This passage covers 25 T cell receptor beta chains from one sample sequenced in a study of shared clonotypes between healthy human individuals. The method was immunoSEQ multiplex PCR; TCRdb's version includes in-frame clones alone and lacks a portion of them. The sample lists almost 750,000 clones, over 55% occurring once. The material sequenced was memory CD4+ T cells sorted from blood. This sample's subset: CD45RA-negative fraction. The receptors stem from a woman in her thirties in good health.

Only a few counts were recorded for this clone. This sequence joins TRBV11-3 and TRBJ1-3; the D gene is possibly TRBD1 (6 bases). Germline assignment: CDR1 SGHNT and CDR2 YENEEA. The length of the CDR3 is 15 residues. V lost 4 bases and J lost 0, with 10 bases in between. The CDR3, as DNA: TGTGCCAGCAGCTCCGGGACATACTCTGGAAACACCATATATTTT. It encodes CASSSGTYSGNTIYF.

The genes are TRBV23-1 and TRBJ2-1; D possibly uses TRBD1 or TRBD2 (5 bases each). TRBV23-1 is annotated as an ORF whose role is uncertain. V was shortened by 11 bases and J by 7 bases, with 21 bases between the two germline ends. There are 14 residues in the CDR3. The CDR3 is CALLVFPEGNEQFF. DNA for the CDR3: TGCGCCTTACTAGTGTTCCCCGAGGGGAATGAGCAGTTCTTC.

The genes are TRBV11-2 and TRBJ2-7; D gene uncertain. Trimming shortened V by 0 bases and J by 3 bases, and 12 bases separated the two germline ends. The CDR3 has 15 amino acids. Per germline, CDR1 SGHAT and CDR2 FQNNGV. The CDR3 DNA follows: TGTGCCAGCAGCTTAGATCAGGTCTTGTTCTACGAGCAGTACTTC. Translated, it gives CASSLDQVLFYEQYF.

The CDR3 loop reads CASSWTSGKSTDTQYF. The CDR3 region has the DNA TGTGCCAGCAGCTGGACTAGCGGGAAGAGCACAGATACGCAGTATTTT. The chain recombines TRBV2 with TRBJ2-3, with 12 bases lining up with TRBD2. The CDR3 is 16 residues long. The germline V gene has CDR1 SNHLY and CDR2 FYNNEI. J gave up 0 bases and V 6 bases, and 4 bases lay outside the gene matches.

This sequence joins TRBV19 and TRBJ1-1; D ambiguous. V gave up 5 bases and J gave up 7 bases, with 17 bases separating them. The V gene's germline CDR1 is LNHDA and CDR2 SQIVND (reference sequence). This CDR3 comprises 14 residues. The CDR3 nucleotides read TGTGCCAGTAGTCCCCAGGCGTCGCTCGGTGAAGCTTTCTTT. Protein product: CASSPQASLGEAFF.

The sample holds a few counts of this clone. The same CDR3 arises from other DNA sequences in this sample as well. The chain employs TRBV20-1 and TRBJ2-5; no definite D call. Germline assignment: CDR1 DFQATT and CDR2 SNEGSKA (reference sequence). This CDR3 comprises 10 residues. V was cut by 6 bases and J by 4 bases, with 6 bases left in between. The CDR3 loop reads CSALGETQYF. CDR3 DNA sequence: TGCAGTGCCCTAGGAGAGACCCAGTACTTC.

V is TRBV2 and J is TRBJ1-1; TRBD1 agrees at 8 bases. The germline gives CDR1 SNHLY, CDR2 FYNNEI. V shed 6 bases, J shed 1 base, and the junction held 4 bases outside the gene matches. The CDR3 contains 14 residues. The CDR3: CASRSGTGNTEAFF. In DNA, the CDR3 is TGTGCCAGCAGATCCGGGACAGGGAACACTGAAGCTTTCTTT.

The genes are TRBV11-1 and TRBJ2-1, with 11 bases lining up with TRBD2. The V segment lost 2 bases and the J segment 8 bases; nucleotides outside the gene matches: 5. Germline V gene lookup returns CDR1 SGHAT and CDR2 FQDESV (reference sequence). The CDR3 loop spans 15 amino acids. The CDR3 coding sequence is TGTGCCAGCAGCTTATTACTAGCGGGAGATTATGAGCAGTTCTTC. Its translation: CASSLLLAGDYEQFF.

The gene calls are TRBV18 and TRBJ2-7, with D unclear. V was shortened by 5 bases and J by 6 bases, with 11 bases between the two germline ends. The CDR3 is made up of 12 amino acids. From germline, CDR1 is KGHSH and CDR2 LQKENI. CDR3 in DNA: TGTGCCAGCTCATCGGACGTAGGCGAGCAGTACTTC. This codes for CASSSDVGEQYF. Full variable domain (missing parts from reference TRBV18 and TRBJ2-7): NAGVMQNPRHLVRRRGQEARLRCSPMKGHSHVYWYRQLPEEGLKFMVYLQKENIIDESGMPKERFSAEFPKEGPSILRIQQVVRGDSAAYFCASSSDVGEQYFGPGTRLTVT.

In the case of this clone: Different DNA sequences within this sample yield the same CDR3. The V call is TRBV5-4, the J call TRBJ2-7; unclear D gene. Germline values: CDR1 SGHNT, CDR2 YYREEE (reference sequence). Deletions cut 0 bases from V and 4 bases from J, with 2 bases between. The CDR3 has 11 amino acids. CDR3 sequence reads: CASSLGYEQYF. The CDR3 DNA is TGTGCCAGCAGCTTGGGTTACGAGCAGTACTTC.

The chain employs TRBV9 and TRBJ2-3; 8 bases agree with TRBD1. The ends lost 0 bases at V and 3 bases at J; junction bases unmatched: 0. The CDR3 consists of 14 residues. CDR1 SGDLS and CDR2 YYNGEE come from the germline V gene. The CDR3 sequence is CASSVGTGTDTQYF. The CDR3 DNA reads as TGTGCCAGCAGCGTAGGGACAGGGACAGATACGCAGTATTTT.

This CDR3 reads CASRGSFDQPQHF. CDR3 in DNA: TGTGCCAGCAGGGGGAGTTTCGATCAGCCCCAGCATTTT. The chain uses TRBV28 and TRBJ1-5; D ambiguous. Germline lookup yields CDR1 MDHEN and CDR2 SYDVKM. The CDR3 has 13 amino acids. Trimming cost V 6 bases and J 5 bases, with 11 bases left between them.

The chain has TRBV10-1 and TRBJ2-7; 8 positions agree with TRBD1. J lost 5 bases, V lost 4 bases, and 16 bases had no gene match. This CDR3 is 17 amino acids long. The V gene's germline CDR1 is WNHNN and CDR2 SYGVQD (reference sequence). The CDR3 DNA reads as TGCGCCAGCAGTGGGGTAGGGATTGGGCAGGGGGCCGACGAGCAGTACTTC. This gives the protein CASSGVGIGQGADEQYF.

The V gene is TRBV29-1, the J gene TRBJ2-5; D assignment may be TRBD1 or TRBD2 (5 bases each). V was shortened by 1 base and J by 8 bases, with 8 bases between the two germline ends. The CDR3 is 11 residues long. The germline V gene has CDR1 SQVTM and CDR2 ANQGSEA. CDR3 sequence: CSVEGGSTQYF. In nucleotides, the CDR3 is TGCAGCGTTGAAGGGGGGAGTACCCAGTACTTC.

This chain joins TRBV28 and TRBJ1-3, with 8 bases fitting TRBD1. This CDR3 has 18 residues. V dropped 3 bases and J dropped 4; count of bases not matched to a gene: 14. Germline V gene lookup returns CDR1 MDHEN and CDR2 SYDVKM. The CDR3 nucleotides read TGTGCCAGCAGTTTTCACAGGGGGTTCACTACTTCAGGAAACACCATATATTTT. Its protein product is CASSFHRGFTTSGNTIYF.

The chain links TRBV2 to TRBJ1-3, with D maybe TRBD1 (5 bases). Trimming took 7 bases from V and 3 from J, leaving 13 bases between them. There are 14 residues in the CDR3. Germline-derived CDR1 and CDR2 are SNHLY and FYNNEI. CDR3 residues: CASTGLTLGNTIYF. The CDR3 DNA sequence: TGTGCCAGCACAGGGTTAACACTTGGAAACACCATATATTTT.

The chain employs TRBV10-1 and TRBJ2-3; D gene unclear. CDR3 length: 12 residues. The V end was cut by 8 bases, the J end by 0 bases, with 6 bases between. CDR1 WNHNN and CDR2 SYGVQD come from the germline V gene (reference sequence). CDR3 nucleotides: TGCGCCAGCGGATACAGCACAGATACGCAGTATTTT. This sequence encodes CASGYSTDTQYF.

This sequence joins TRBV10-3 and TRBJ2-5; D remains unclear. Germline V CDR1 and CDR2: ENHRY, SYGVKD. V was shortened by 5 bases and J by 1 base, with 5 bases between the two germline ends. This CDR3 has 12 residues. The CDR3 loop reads CAISSTQETQYF. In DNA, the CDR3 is TGTGCCATCAGTTCCACCCAAGAGACCCAGTACTTC.

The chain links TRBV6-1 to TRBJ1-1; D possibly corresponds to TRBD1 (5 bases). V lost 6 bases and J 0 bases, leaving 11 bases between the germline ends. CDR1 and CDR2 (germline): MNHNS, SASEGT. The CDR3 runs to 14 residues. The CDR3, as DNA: TGTGCCAGCAGGGCAGGACACCTGAACACTGAAGCTTTCTTT. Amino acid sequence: CASRAGHLNTEAFF.

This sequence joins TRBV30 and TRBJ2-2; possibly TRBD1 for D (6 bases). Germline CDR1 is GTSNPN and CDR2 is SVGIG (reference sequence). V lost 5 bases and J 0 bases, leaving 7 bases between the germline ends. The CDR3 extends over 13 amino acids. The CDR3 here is CAWGDTNTGELFF. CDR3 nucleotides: TGTGCCTGGGGGGACACGAACACCGGGGAGCTGTTTTTT. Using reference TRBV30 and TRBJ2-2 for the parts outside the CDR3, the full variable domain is SQTIHQWPATLVQPVGSPLSLECTVEGTSNPNLYWYRQAAGRGLQLLFYSVGIGQISSEVPQNLSASRPQDRQFILSSKKLLLSDSGFYLCAWGDTNTGELFFGEGSRLTVL.

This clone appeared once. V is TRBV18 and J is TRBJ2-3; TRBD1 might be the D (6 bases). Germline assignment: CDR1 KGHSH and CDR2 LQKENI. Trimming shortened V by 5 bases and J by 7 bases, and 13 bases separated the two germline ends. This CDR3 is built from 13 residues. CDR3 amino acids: CASSNQGRNTQYF. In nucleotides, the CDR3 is TGTGCCAGCTCAAATCAGGGGCGAAATACGCAGTATTTT.

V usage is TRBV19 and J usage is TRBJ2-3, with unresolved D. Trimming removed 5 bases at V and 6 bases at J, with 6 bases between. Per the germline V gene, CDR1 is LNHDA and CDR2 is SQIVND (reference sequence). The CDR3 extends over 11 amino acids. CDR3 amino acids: CASSSMDTQYF. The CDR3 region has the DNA TGTGCCAGTAGTTCCATGGATACGCAGTATTTT.

The CDR3 region is CASSFATYEQYF. CDR3 in DNA: TGTGCCAGCAGCTTCGCTACCTACGAGCAGTACTTC. The rearrangement joins TRBV7-9 to TRBJ2-7; D gene unclear. The CDR3 loop spans 12 amino acids. Germline CDR1 is SEHNR and CDR2 is FQNEAQ (reference sequence). Trimming took 3 bases from V and 2 from J, leaving 5 bases between them.

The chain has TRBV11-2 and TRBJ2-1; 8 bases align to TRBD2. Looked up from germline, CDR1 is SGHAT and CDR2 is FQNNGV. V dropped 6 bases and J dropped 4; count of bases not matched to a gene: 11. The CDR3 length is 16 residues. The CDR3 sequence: CASSFSGVAGYNEQFF. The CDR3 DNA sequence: TGTGCCAGCAGTTTTTCTGGGGTAGCGGGGTACAATGAGCAGTTCTTC.

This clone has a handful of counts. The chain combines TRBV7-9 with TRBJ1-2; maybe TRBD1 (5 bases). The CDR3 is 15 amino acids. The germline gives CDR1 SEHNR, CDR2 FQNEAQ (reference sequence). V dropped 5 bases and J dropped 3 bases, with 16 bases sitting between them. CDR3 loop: CASSPDGAGDYGYTF. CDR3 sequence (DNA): TGTGCCAGCAGCCCGGACGGGGCGGGGGACTATGGCTACACCTTC.